This TCR beta chain was found in a study of shared clonotypes between healthy human individuals. Study findings and constraints: For naive CD4 cells, 4.5% to 6.5% of clonotypes were shared across a handful of donors. Compared with clonotypes that all four donors shared, non-shared clonotypes had lower generation probabilities. Researchers sampled only blood; tissue repertoires likely differ.

Germline values: CDR1 MNHEY, CDR2 SVGAGI. J was trimmed by 4 bases and V by 2 bases; bases with no gene match: 4. This CDR3 spans 15 amino acids. Libraries were prepared by immunoSEQ multiplex PCR; TCRdb keeps only in-frame clonotypes and omits some of them. This table has over 1.4 million clones, around 97% appearing once. A remark on this clone: Its antigen is unidentified.

The source is a man aged 25-45 years in good health. The genes are TRBV6-5 and TRBJ1-5; 8 nucleotides agree with TRBD1. Material for sequencing was naive CD4+ T cells sorted from blood. The subset: CD45RA+ positively selected. CDR3 sequence: CASSYGTGVNQPQHF. CDR3 bases: TGTGCCAGCAGTTACGGGACAGGCGTGAATCAGCCCCAGCATTTT.